The present T cell receptor (beta chain) was sequenced within a study of blood T cell repertoires in COVID-19. Repertoires were generated with immunoSEQ multiplex PCR, while TCRdb's copy carries only in-frame clones and drops some. The table lists about 89,000 clones, almost 85% of them singletons. From germline, CDR1 is SNHLY and CDR2 FYNNEI. The CDR3 length is 15 residues. V lost 6 bases to trimming and J lost 5 bases; unmatched junction nucleotides: 8. The sequenced sample was peripheral blood. The receptor's source is a man between 65 and 85 years old with acute or convalescent COVID-19. The chain joins TRBV2 to TRBJ1-2; 11 bases agree with TRBD1. CDR3 region: CASSGGTGGLYGYTF. For the CDR3, the DNA is TGTGCCAGCAGCGGCGGGACAGGGGGACTATATGGCTACACCTTC.